Listed below are T cell receptor beta chains from one sample, sequenced in a study of Tregs in tolerant kidney transplant recipients. The table came from immunoSEQ multiplex PCR; TCRdb's copy has only in-frame clones and leaves some out. The data show tens of thousands of clones, with over 75% seen just once and 1.6% held by the top ten. The specimen comprised CD4+ T cells from blood (PBMCs), sampled 24 months after the transplant. These TCRs come from a human patient who received a combined kidney and bone marrow transplant. Some T cells may be graft donor cells. Each CDR3 is given without its conserved first and last residue.

J gene | V gene | CDR3 protein
TRBJ2-5 | TRBV11-1 | ASSGSSGGGLETQY
TRBJ1-1 | TRBV4-1 | ASSQRLRDRPLFMNTEAF
TRBJ2-1 | TRBV9 | ASSARPLVAWWNEQF
TRBJ1-5 | TRBV5-8 | ASSLDRVALHSNQPQH
TRBJ2-1 | TRBV7-3 | ASSLVGTSGGAMDEQF
TRBJ2-1 | TRBV5-6 | ASSLAGGGLGGNEQF
TRBJ2-7 | TRBV7-2 | ASSSKGGLSYEQY
TRBJ2-1 | TRBV6-5 | ASSPDRGWNEQF
TRBJ2-2 | TRBV19 | ATKQGRGTGELF
TRBJ2-1 | TRBV11-3 | ASSLRTSGIYEQF
TRBJ2-7 | TRBV18 | ASSPGQDPGQY
TRBJ2-1 | TRBV19 | ASSDRVNEQF
TRBJ2-7 | TRBV10-3 | AVGGAYEQY
TRBJ1-5 | TRBV6-6 | ASSGGLGNQPQH
TRBJ1-6 | TRBV7-2 | ASSSRVGNSPLH
TRBJ2-4 | TRBV2 | ASSGASGILQKAKNIQY
TRBJ1-4 | TRBV11-3 | ASSGGPNEKLF
TRBJ2-2 | TRBV4-2 | ASSQPVGAGGPTNTGELF
TRBJ1-3 | TRBV11-2 | ASSLGVRNTIY
TRBJ2-7 | TRBV7-2 | ASSLDRLAYEQY
TRBJ2-3 | TRBV2 | ASSEASGTGLQY
TRBJ2-3 | TRBV7-6 | ASSLVGGGTDTQY
TRBJ2-1 | TRBV19 | ASSGGWNNEQF
TRBJ1-1 | TRBV28 | ASSFPPFSRTSEAF
TRBJ2-3 | TRBV11-3 | ASSLRLAGTDTQY
TRBJ2-1 | TRBV7-3 | ASSFSRDSSNNEQF
TRBJ2-7 | TRBV7-6 | ASSLVDSGEYEQY
TRBJ1-5 | TRBV7-6 | ASSALGTPFNQPQH
TRBJ2-3 | TRBV4-2 | ASSPSSGGDTQY
TRBJ1-2 | TRBV19 | ASSRETGFGYT
TRBJ2-3 | TRBV7-2 | ASSRGLGTTDTQY
TRBJ1-3 | TRBV6-5 | ASSKGISGNTIY
TRBJ2-1 | TRBV29-1 | SVAYYNEQF
TRBJ2-1 | TRBV15 | ATSSSSSGIFDEQF
TRBJ1-3 | TRBV28 | ASSLPQGAQGNTIY
TRBJ1-3 | TRBV18 | ASSPDKKNTIY
TRBJ2-2 | TRBV12-5 | ASGLANRGVGELF
TRBJ2-5 | TRBV6-5 | ASSRLAEAQETQY
TRBJ2-1 | TRBV19 | ASSMSPGNEQF
TRBJ1-3 | TRBV7-6 | ASSLLTGATGNTIY
TRBJ2-1 | TRBV7-6 | ASSSYSGGAVMVEQF
TRBJ2-1 | TRBV29-1 | SVTGTDNNEQF
TRBJ1-6 | TRBV5-4 | ASSSSTGFNSPLH
TRBJ1-2 | TRBV7-2 | ASSLQGGFSGYT
TRBJ2-5 | TRBV7-3 | ASSKAGGRETQY
TRBJ2-7 | TRBV7-2 | ASRMGLNYYEQY
TRBJ1-3 | TRBV7-2 | ASRRSTGASGNTIY
TRBJ1-2 | TRBV18 | ASSPSTPFNYGYT
TRBJ1-5 | TRBV5-4 | ASSQGWDQPQH
TRBJ1-1 | TRBV29-1 | SVERQGDGDTEAF
TRBJ2-5 | TRBV7-9 | ASSLPLAGGETQY
TRBJ2-7 | TRBV5-1 | ASSSRDREYEQY
TRBJ2-3 | TRBV30 | AWSVGLAWTDTQY
TRBJ2-3 | TRBV6-5 | ASTASGGDTQY
TRBJ2-5 | TRBV18 | ASSRTSGSIEKTQY